This T cell receptor beta chain came from a study of cytomegalovirus exposure and HLA in healthy donors. CDR3 length: 16 amino acids. Unmatched junction bases numbered 6, after V lost 0 bases and J lost 4 bases. In germline, CDR1 is GTSNPN, CDR2 SVGIG (reference sequence). Vbeta (60) and Jbeta (13) primers were used in the PCR. Method: immunoSEQ multiplex PCR; TCRdb's copy keeps in-frame clones and lacks some. Of just under 250,000 clones detected, 82% appear once; the ten largest clones hold 5.4%. The clonotype comes from a woman between 40 and 50 years old in good health and CMV-seropositive. The genes are TRBV30 and TRBJ1-5; 10 bases are a match to TRBD1. The specimen sequenced was PBMCs. The CDR3 DNA is TGTGCCTGGAGTGTAGGTGGGACAGGGGTTAATCAGCCCCAGCATTTT. Its protein is CAWSVGGTGVNQPQHF.